The 23 T cell receptor beta chains below all came from one sample that was sequenced in a study of PD-1 blockade in classical Hodgkin lymphoma. The sample's time point: cycle 4 day 1 (C4D1), after more than five weeks of nivolumab. Every patient had relapsed following autologous stem cell transplantation, and cohorts differed in brentuximab vedotin exposure. This table comes from immunoSEQ multiplex PCR, and its TCRdb copy is limited to in-frame clones, with some not included. The sample shows fewer than 100,000 clones, around 93% of them seen only once. The sequences come from peripheral blood mononuclear cells (PBMCs), collected before the fourth cycle of nivolumab. Source of these receptors: a human donor with classical Hodgkin lymphoma.

The chain carries TRBV9 and TRBJ1-5; D might be TRBD1 (6 bases). The CDR3 sequence is 15 residues long. Trimming pared 0 bases from V and 2 bases from J, leaving 9 bases between. Germline loops: CDR1 SGDLS, CDR2 YYNGEE. CDR3 in DNA: TGTGCCAGCAGCGTAGAGGGACAAGGCAATCAGCCCCAGCATTTT. It yields the protein CASSVEGQGNQPQHF.

V gene TRBV7-7 combines with J gene TRBJ2-3; 8 bases fit TRBD2. The trim removed 2 bases at V and 4 bases at J, leaving 2 bases unmatched. Germline values: CDR1 SSHAT, CDR2 FNYEAQ (reference sequence). CDR3 size: 14 residues. CDR3 in DNA: TGTGCCAGCAGCTTATGGGGACTAGCAGATACGCAGTATTTT. Translating it yields CASSLWGLADTQYF.

V gene TRBV18 combines with J gene TRBJ2-3; TRBD2 might be the D (6 bases). The germline gives CDR1 KGHSH, CDR2 LQKENI. CDR3 length: 15 residues. Trimming shortened V by 3 bases and J by 0 bases, and 10 bases separated the two germline ends. The CDR3 loop is CASSPIGTSTDTQYF. The CDR3 DNA follows: TGTGCCAGCTCACCGATCGGGACTAGCACAGATACGCAGTATTTT.

The chain joins TRBV20-1 to TRBJ1-2, with D uncertain. Germline loops: CDR1 DFQATT, CDR2 SNEGSKA (reference sequence). The CDR3 spans 10 residues. Trimming took 7 bases from V and 6 from J, leaving 9 bases between them. The CDR3 nucleotides are TGCAGTGTTTCCGTTGATGGCTACACCTTC. This gives the protein CSVSVDGYTF.

The CDR3 region has the DNA TGTGCCAGCTCGTCCCAGGACAGGTATCAGCCCCAGCATTTT. This encodes CASSSQDRYQPQHF. J is TRBJ1-5 and V is TRBV18; TRBD1 matches 7 bases. V lost 6 bases, J lost 5 bases, and 7 bases stayed unmatched. CDR1 KGHSH and CDR2 LQKENI come from the germline V gene. The CDR3 has 14 amino acids. The variable domain in full, completed from reference TRBV18 and TRBJ1-5, reads NAGVMQNPRHLVRRRGQEARLRCSPMKGHSHVYWYRQLPEEGLKFMVYLQKENIIDESGMPKERFSAEFPKEGPSILRIQQVVRGDSAAYFCASSSQDRYQPQHFGDGTRLSIL.

The V gene is TRBV30, the J gene TRBJ2-7; D may be TRBD1 (6 bases). Germline V gene data show CDR1 as GTSNPN and CDR2 as SVGIG (reference sequence). The CDR3 extends over 15 amino acids. V was trimmed by 0 bases and J by 6 bases, leaving 18 bases between them. CDR3 nucleotides: TGTGCCTGGAGTGTACTATACAGCGCCAGGGGCGAGCAGTACTTC. The encoded protein is CAWSVLYSARGEQYF. Using reference TRBV30 and TRBJ2-7 for the parts outside the CDR3, the full variable domain is SQTIHQWPATLVQPVGSPLSLECTVEGTSNPNLYWYRQAAGRGLQLLFYSVGIGQISSEVPQNLSASRPQDRQFILSSKKLLLSDSGFYLCAWSVLYSARGEQYFGPGTRLTVT.

The CDR3 is CASSLGPGPKNIQYF. The CDR3 region has the DNA TGTGCCAGCAGCTTAGGCCCGGGCCCCAAAAACATTCAGTACTTC. The chain carries TRBV11-2 and TRBJ2-4, with unresolved D. Trimming took off 1 base at V and 2 bases at J, with 9 bases between the two ends. The CDR3 covers 15 residues. Germline V gene lookup returns CDR1 SGHAT and CDR2 FQNNGV.

The chain couples TRBV7-3 to TRBJ1-5; no reliable D call. Trimming took 0 bases from V and 10 from J, leaving 10 bases between them. The CDR3 has 13 amino acids. CDR1 SGHTA and CDR2 FQGTGA come from the germline V gene. CDR3 bases: TGTGCCAGCAGCTTAACGGGGTCTGACCCCCAGCATTTT. Translated, it gives CASSLTGSDPQHF.

CDR3 coding DNA: TGTGCCAGCAGCGCCCCGACTAGCGGGACGAACACCGGGGAGCTGTTTTTT. Its translation: CASSAPTSGTNTGELFF. The chain combines TRBV9 with TRBJ2-2; TRBD2 agrees at 11 bases. V lost 3 bases, J lost 0 bases, and 4 bases stayed unmatched. Per germline, CDR1 SGDLS and CDR2 YYNGEE. The CDR3 spans 17 residues.

The V gene is TRBV27, the J gene TRBJ2-1; a weak D match, TRBD2 (6 bases). Germline V gene sequence: CDR1 MNHEY, CDR2 SMNVEV (reference sequence). V lost 11 bases and J 7 bases, leaving 18 bases between the germline ends. The CDR3 contains 13 residues. CDR3 DNA: TGTGCCGCCCGCTCGGGGGAGTCGAATGAGCAGTTCTTC. Amino acids: CAARSGESNEQFF.

V is TRBV5-1 and J is TRBJ2-7; no definite D call. Trimming shortened V by 2 bases and J by 1 base, and 7 bases separated the two germline ends. CDR3 length: 13 residues. Germline lookup yields CDR1 SGHRS and CDR2 YFSETQ. The CDR3 sequence: CASSFLTSYEQYF. CDR3 DNA: TGCGCCAGCAGCTTCCTGACTTCCTACGAGCAGTACTTC.

The chain joins TRBV10-3 to TRBJ2-2, with 7 bases identical to TRBD2. The CDR3 has 16 residues. Germline V gives CDR1 ENHRY, CDR2 SYGVKD. Trimming took 3 bases from V and 5 from J; bases not matched to a gene: 9. CDR3 residues: CAISEWGGPGTGELFF. The DNA of the CDR3 is TGTGCCATCAGTGAATGGGGAGGGCCTGGAACCGGGGAGCTGTTTTTT.

The V gene is TRBV21-1, the J gene TRBJ1-1; the table calls TRBD1, which could not be checked here. TRBV21-1 is a known pseudogene. This CDR3 region has 17 residues. For the CDR3, the DNA is TGTGCCAGCAGCAAAGTGGAAAATAGGGGGATGAACACTGAAGCTTTCTTT. Translation gives CASSKVENRGMNTEAFF.

The CDR3: CASSSGLAGSTDTQYF. DNA for the CDR3: TGCGCCAGCAGCTCCGGACTAGCGGGAAGCACAGATACGCAGTATTTT. V is TRBV5-1 and J is TRBJ2-3; TRBD2 agrees at 12 bases. J gave up 0 bases and V 3 bases, and 2 bases lay outside the gene matches. The CDR3 has 16 amino acids. Germline lookup yields CDR1 SGHRS and CDR2 YFSETQ. Full variable domain (rest looked up from reference TRBV5-1 and TRBJ2-3): KAGVTQTPRYLIKTRGQQVTLSCSPISGHRSVSWYQQTPGQGLQFLFEYFSETQRNKGNFPGRFSGRQFSNSRSEMNVSTLELGDSALYLCASSSGLAGSTDTQYFGPGTRLTVL.

The chain couples TRBV27 to TRBJ2-7; D not resolved. Germline V gene data show CDR1 as MNHEY and CDR2 as SMNVEV (reference sequence). The CDR3 is 14 residues long. The V and J ends lost 5 bases and 3 bases respectively, with 14 bases between them. Here the CDR3 reads CASSLTPAYYEQYF. In nucleotides, the CDR3 is TGTGCCAGCAGTCTAACGCCAGCGTACTACGAGCAGTACTTC.

The V gene is TRBV19, the J gene TRBJ2-5; D unclear. Trimming shortened V by 6 bases and J by 5 bases, and 13 bases separated the two germline ends. Germline CDR1 reads LNHDA; CDR2 reads SQIVND (reference sequence). CDR3 length equals 13 residues. This CDR3 is CASSLTAGETQYF. In DNA form, the CDR3 reads TGTGCCAGTAGCCTAACGGCAGGTGAGACCCAGTACTTC.

This CDR3 reads CASSSDFDEQYF. CDR3 bases: TGCGCCAGCAGCTCTGACTTTGACGAGCAGTACTTC. The gene calls are TRBV5-1 and TRBJ2-7; no clear D gene. Per the germline V gene, CDR1 is SGHRS and CDR2 is YFSETQ. CDR3 length: 12 amino acids. The V end lost 3 bases, the J end lost 5 bases, and 9 bases lay between the germline ends.

The J gene is TRBJ2-5, the V gene TRBV5-4, with D possibly called TRBD1 or TRBD2 (7 bases each). The V gene's germline CDR1 is SGHNT and CDR2 YYREEE (reference sequence). Trimming stripped 5 bases from V and 0 bases from J, with 14 bases between. CDR3 length: 15 residues. CDR3 protein: CASRSGGVYQETQYF. The CDR3 bases are TGTGCCAGCAGGTCAGGGGGGGTTTACCAAGAGACCCAGTACTTC.

With respect to this clone: The junction shows a germline mismatch at one end, possibly a read error. V usage is TRBV7-9 and J usage is TRBJ1-2; D is perhaps TRBD1 (5 bases). This CDR3 has 14 amino acids. Per the germline V gene, CDR1 is SEHNR and CDR2 is FQNEAQ (reference sequence). The CDR3 DNA sequence: TGTGCCAGCAGTTTTAACAGGCACCCTATGGCTACAGGCTTC. Its protein is CASSFNRHPMATGF.

V usage is TRBV5-1 and J usage is TRBJ2-1, with 14 bases aligning to TRBD2. The CDR3 sequence is 15 residues long. J was trimmed by 10 bases and V by 4 bases; bases with no gene match: 7. Per germline, CDR1 SGHRS and CDR2 YFSETQ. The CDR3 protein is CASSPGTSGSDEQFF. CDR3 nucleotides: TGCGCCAGCAGCCCGGGGACTAGCGGGAGTGACGAGCAGTTCTTC.

J is TRBJ1-1 and V is TRBV28, with D possibly matching TRBD1 (6 bases). Germline V gene sequence: CDR1 MDHEN, CDR2 SYDVKM. The germline V and J ends were trimmed by 6 bases and 2 bases, with 16 bases remaining between them. The CDR3 has 15 residues. The CDR3 is CASSPRGTPNTEAFF. DNA for the CDR3: TGTGCCAGCAGCCCTAGAGGGACACCAAACACTGAAGCTTTCTTT.

The chain recombines TRBV28 with TRBJ2-3; 9 bases match TRBD1. CDR1 and CDR2 from the germline V gene are MDHEN and SYDVKM. The CDR3 totals 16 residues. After removal of 5 bases from V and 8 bases from J, the junction contained 14 bases not matched to a gene. Here the CDR3 DNA reads TGTGCCAGCAGTGCACCGGGACAGGGCTACTATGGTACGCAGTATTTT. Amino acid sequence: CASSAPGQGYYGTQYF.

In DNA, the CDR3 is TGTGCCAGCAGCTTAACTAGCGGGAACGGTGGATACTACGAGCAGTACTTC. This sequence encodes CASSLTSGNGGYYEQYF. V is TRBV7-2 and J is TRBJ2-7; 10 bases fit TRBD2. The germline V gene encodes CDR1 SGHTA and CDR2 FQGNSA. Unmatched junction bases numbered 10, after V lost 2 bases and J lost 3 bases. This CDR3 region has 17 residues.